What follows is one TCR beta chain and its context. The data are from a study of Graves' ophthalmopathy and Graves' hyperthyroidism. Study details: Absence of ophthalmopathy within 18 months of follow-up defined stable hyperthyroidism.

There are 17 residues in the CDR3. Germline V lookup: CDR1 SEHNR, CDR2 FQNEAQ (reference sequence). V lost 7 bases, J lost 6 bases, and 24 bases lay in between. RNA served as the template for amplifying TCR beta CDR3 regions. The library came from an HTBI-primed first-round RT-PCR and a second-round multiplex PCR. TCRdb called the multiplex PCR reads again in MiXCR, with one record for every CDR3 protein. Among a few hundred thousand distinct CDR3 sequences listed, 35% to 40% were seen once. The sequence was collected from an adult man with Graves' hyperthyroidism. The sequencing sample was made of peripheral blood or thyroid tissue (not recorded which). The rearrangement links TRBV7-9 to TRBJ2-2, with a weak D call TRBD2 (6 bases). Written as DNA, the CDR3 is TGTGCCAGCACCTCTGGGGGGAGTTTTAGTTTTGCCGGGGAGCTGTTTTTT. Amino acids: CASTSGGSFSFAGELFF.